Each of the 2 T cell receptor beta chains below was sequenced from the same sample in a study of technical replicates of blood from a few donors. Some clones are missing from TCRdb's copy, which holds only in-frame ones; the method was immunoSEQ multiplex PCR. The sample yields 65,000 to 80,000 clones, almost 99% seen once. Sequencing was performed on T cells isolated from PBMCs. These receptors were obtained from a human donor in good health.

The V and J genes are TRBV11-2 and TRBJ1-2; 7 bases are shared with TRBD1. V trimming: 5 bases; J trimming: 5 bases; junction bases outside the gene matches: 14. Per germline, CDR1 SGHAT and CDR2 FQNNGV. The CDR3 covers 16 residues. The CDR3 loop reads CASSLLPAGGKYGYTF. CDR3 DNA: TGTGCCAGCAGCCTCCTTCCGGCAGGGGGAAAATATGGCTACACCTTC.

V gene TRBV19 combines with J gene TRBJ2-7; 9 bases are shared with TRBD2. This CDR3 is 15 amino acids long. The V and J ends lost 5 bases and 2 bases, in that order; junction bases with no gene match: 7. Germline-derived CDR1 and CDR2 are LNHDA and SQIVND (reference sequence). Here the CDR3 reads CASSPLSSGTYEQYF. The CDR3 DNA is TGTGCCAGTAGTCCCCTCTCTAGCGGGACCTACGAGCAGTACTTC.